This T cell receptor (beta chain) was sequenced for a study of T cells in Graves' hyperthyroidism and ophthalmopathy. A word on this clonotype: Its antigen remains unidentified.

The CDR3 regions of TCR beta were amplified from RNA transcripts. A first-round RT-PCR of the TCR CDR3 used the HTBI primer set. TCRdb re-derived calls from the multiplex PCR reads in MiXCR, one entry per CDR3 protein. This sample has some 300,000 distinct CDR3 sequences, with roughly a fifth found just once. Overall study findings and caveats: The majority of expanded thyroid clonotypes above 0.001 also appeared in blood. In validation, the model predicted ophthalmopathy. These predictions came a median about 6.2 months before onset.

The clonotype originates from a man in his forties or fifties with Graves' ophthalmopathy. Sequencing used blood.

The CDR3 DNA reads TGTGCCAGCAGTTATCGGTACACAGATACGCAGTATTTT. This sequence encodes CASSYRYTDTQYF. The genes are TRBV27 and TRBJ2-3, with D hard to call. The CDR3 is made up of 13 amino acids. CDR1 is MNHEY and CDR2 is SMNVEV in the germline V gene (reference sequence). V was clipped by 4 bases and J by 2 bases, with 7 bases between them.